This T cell receptor (beta chain) was observed in a study of blood T cell repertoires in COVID-19. Whole-study context: Both acute and convalescent COVID-19 samples were obtained from the United States, Italy and Spain. PBMCs, B-cell-depleted T cells, or T cells were the source of the cDNA or gDNA that made up the material.

The CDR3 consists of 16 residues. Germline loops: CDR1 KGHSH, CDR2 LQKENI. Between the trimmed V and J ends, which lost 7 bases and 4 bases, there was a span of 19 bases. Followed over time, Seattle patients had been enrolled while infection was active. The assay was immunoSEQ multiplex PCR, and TCRdb's table has in-frame clones only and misses some. The repertoire holds about 250,000 clones, 88% seen once, with roughly 6% in the top ten. The rearrangement joins TRBV18 to TRBJ1-4; TRBD1 is a possible D gene (6 bases). The sequenced material came from peripheral blood. This TCR derives from a woman in her twenties or thirties with COVID-19, enrolled during active disease. In nucleotides, the CDR3 is TGTGCCAGCTTCGGAGACTTGGGACACAGTAATGAAAAACTGTTTTTT. It yields the protein CASFGDLGHSNEKLFF.